These 4 T cell receptor beta chains were sequenced from one sample in a study of blood T cell repertoires in COVID-19. Data came from immunoSEQ multiplex PCR; TCRdb stores just in-frame clones and leaves some out. The top ten clones hold about 14% of a sample with hundreds of thousands of clones, roughly 88% of them seen once. The sequenced material came from PBMCs or T cells enriched from blood (not recorded which). All receptors come from a woman in her forties or fifties with acute COVID-19.

The chain carries TRBV6-5 and TRBJ1-2; 7 bases are a match to TRBD1. CDR1 MNHEY and CDR2 SVGAGI come from the germline V gene. The CDR3 covers 15 residues. V lost 7 bases, J lost 0 bases, and 8 bases stayed unmatched. The CDR3 loop reads CASKPDRASNYGYTF. In nucleotides, the CDR3 is TGTGCCAGCAAACCAGACAGGGCCTCTAACTATGGCTACACCTTC.

The V gene is TRBV5-4, the J gene TRBJ2-1; D may be TRBD2 (5 bases). In germline, CDR1 is SGHNT, CDR2 YYREEE (reference sequence). The V gene lost 0 bases and the J gene lost 7 bases, with 14 bases spanning the gap. The CDR3 is 15 residues long. Written as DNA, the CDR3 is TGTGCCAGCAGCTTGGGGGCTAGCAGGTCAAATGAGCAGTTCTTC. It specifies CASSLGASRSNEQFF.

The V and J genes are TRBV5-1 and TRBJ2-3; TRBD2 is a possible D gene (5 bases). From germline, CDR1 is SGHRS and CDR2 YFSETQ. Trimming stripped 1 base from V and 0 bases from J, with 9 bases between. The CDR3 has 15 amino acids. This CDR3 reads CASSLFGESTDTQYF. As DNA, the CDR3 is TGCGCCAGCAGCTTGTTCGGGGAAAGCACAGATACGCAGTATTTT.

The genes are TRBV20-1 and TRBJ2-5, with no clear D. Germline assignment: CDR1 DFQATT and CDR2 SNEGSKA (reference sequence). Between the trimmed V and J ends, which lost 3 bases and 0 bases, there was a span of 8 bases. This CDR3 is 13 amino acids long. The CDR3 DNA reads as TGCAGTGCTAGTACACCGTACCAAGAGACCCAGTACTTC. Its translation: CSASTPYQETQYF.